One sample yielded the 15 T cell receptor beta chains listed below, sequenced in a study of monozygotic twins with inflammatory bowel disease. TCRdb re-analyzed the 5' RACE reads; it lists each CDR3 protein once, without DNA. This sample's clone table lists some 190,000 distinct CDR3 sequences. Sequencing input: blood. These receptors originate from a human donor with ulcerative colitis or Crohn's disease, or a healthy co-twin of an affected twin (not recorded which).

The rearrangement links TRBV6-1 to TRBJ1-6; TCRdb's assignment of TRBD1 cannot be checked, as there is no DNA. CDR3 size: 16 residues. Germline V gene lookup returns CDR1 MNHNS and CDR2 SASEGT. CDR3 sequence reads: CASSFHRGPGNSPLHF.

The rearrangement links TRBV30 to TRBJ1-5. CDR1 is GTSNPN, CDR2 SVGIG, per germline (reference sequence). The CDR3 consists of 12 residues. The CDR3 loop reads CAWSEGWQPQHF.

This chain links TRBV4-1 with TRBJ1-2; TCRdb returns TRBD1, unconfirmable since there is no DNA. This CDR3 region has 14 residues. Germline CDR1 MGHRA, CDR2 YSYEKL. Here the CDR3 reads CASSSRGREAGYTF.

V usage is TRBV7-2 and J usage is TRBJ2-7. Germline assignment: CDR1 SGHTA and CDR2 FQGNSA. The CDR3 runs 14 residues. The CDR3 region is CASSPNVGYYEQYF.

The chain employs TRBV6-2 or TRBV6-3 and TRBJ2-1; TCRdb picks TRBD1, but there is no DNA to check that call. The CDR3 is 13 amino acids. Per the germline V gene, CDR1 is MNHEY and CDR2 is SVGEGT. This CDR3 is CASSQSGRYEQFF.

The V gene is TRBV7-3, the J gene TRBJ2-1; absent DNA, TCRdb's TRBD1 call cannot be checked. The germline V gene has CDR1 SGHTA and CDR2 FQGTGA. The CDR3 has 16 amino acids. CDR3 in amino acids: CASSLATLPGANEQFF.

V is TRBV18 and J is TRBJ2-5; the TRBD1 assignment by TCRdb is unverifiable without DNA. Germline V gives CDR1 KGHSH, CDR2 LQKENI. The CDR3 loop spans 14 amino acids. This chain's CDR3 is CASSPGQDGETQYF.

V gene TRBV5-6 combines with J gene TRBJ2-1; TCRdb outputs TRBD1, but without DNA this stays unchecked. CDR1 and CDR2 (germline): SGHDT, YYEEEE. The CDR3 is 15 amino acids. This chain's CDR3 is CASRIGKSSYNEQFF.

The rearrangement links TRBV29-1 to TRBJ1-2; TCRdb's assignment of TRBD1 cannot be checked, as there is no DNA. The CDR3 extends over 14 amino acids. The germline V gene encodes CDR1 SQVTM and CDR2 ANQGSEA. The CDR3: CSAEPGQGDYGYTF.

The V and J genes are TRBV10-2 and TRBJ2-1; as DNA is missing, the TRBD1 call by TCRdb cannot be tested. The germline V gene has CDR1 WSHSY and CDR2 SAAADI. The CDR3 totals 15 residues. CDR3: CASTAGGAPYNEQFF.

The genes are TRBV4-1 and TRBJ1-2; there is no DNA to check the TCRdb D call of TRBD1. This CDR3 has 17 residues. CDR1 and CDR2 from the germline V gene are MGHRA and YSYEKL. The CDR3 loop is CASSQAGGAGWGYGYTF.

The V gene is TRBV12-3 or TRBV12-4, the J gene TRBJ2-5; the TCRdb call, TRBD1, lacks DNA for checking. The CDR3 has 14 residues. The CDR3 loop reads CASSIPGTEETQYF.

V and J are TRBV7-8 and TRBJ2-1; TCRdb lists TRBD1, though no DNA is available to test this call. The CDR3 length is 17 residues. Germline CDR1 is SGHVS and CDR2 is FQNEAQ. The CDR3 reads CASSLAPGQGGNNEQFF. The whole variable domain, remainder taken from reference TRBV7-8 and TRBJ2-1, is GAGVSQSPRYKVAKRGQDVALRCDPISGHVSLFWYQQALGQGPEFLTYFQNEAQLDKSGLPSDRFFAERPEGSVSTLKIQRTQQEDSAVYLCASSLAPGQGGNNEQFFGPGTRLTVL.

The CDR3: CASSQGGHSYEQYF. The genes are TRBV27 and TRBJ2-7; absent DNA, TCRdb's TRBD1 call cannot be checked. The germline V gene encodes CDR1 MNHEY and CDR2 SMNVEV (reference sequence). This CDR3 is 14 amino acids long.

This chain uses TRBV5-6 with TRBJ2-7; TCRdb gives TRBD1 as the D gene, but with no DNA this cannot be confirmed. CDR3 size: 15 residues. Looked up from germline, CDR1 is SGHDT and CDR2 is YYEEEE. The CDR3 sequence: CASGERYLAIYEQYF.